This T cell receptor beta chain is from a study of blood T cell repertoires in COVID-19. Study context: COVID-19 samples, acute and convalescent, were from the United States, Italy and Spain. T cells, B-cell-depleted T cells, or PBMCs provided the cDNA or gDNA that served as material.

Turning to this clone: The identical CDR3 is also encoded by other nucleotide sequences in the sample.

CDR3 length: 14 amino acids. Germline V gene lookup returns CDR1 SGHTA and CDR2 FQGTGA. Trimming at V came to 2 bases and at J to 5 bases, leaving 3 bases not matched to a gene. Per the original methods: Reference gene primer amplification gave estimated nucleated cell counts. The protocol was immunoSEQ multiplex PCR, while the TCRdb copy is restricted to in-frame clones and leaves out a portion. D and trimming were read from the DNA, whereas the V and J calls and clone size are those reported in that table. The data show tens of thousands of clones, around 92% seen once. The source is a man aged 55 to 70 with acute or convalescent COVID-19. The V call is TRBV7-3, the J call TRBJ2-1; TRBD2 agrees at 7 bases. The specimen sequenced was peripheral blood. This chain's CDR3 is CASSLSLADNEQFF. CDR3 bases: TGTGCCAGCAGCTTATCCCTAGCGGACAATGAGCAGTTCTTC. The full variable domain, with the rest looked up from reference TRBV7-3 and TRBJ2-1, is GAGVSQTPSNKVTEKGKYVELRCDPISGHTALYWYRQSLGQGPEFLIYFQGTGAADDSGLPNDRFFAVRPEGSVSTLKIQRTERGDSAVYLCASSLSLADNEQFFGPGTRLTVL.